The clone carrying this T cell receptor (beta chain) was observed at least ten times. TCRdb called the RT-PCR reads again in MiXCR, with one record for every CDR3 protein. In the table there are some 21,000 distinct CDR3 sequences, about 30% of which are singletons. This sample was included in a study of patients and donors after allogeneic stem cell transplantation. V gave up 2 bases and J gave up 2 bases, with 28 bases separating them. The germline gives CDR1 MDHEN, CDR2 SYDVKM. The CDR3 totals 21 residues. The gene calls are TRBV28 and TRBJ1-5, with D hard to call. The clonotype comes from a human donor who was either an allogeneic HSCT recipient or a stem cell or donor lymphocyte infusion donor (not recorded which). It is not recorded whose cells these are; they may come from a transplant donor. Sample: blood, either unsorted or a sorted T cell fraction (not recorded which). The CDR3 nucleotides are TGTGCCAGCAGTTTACCCGGAAGCCACCTAAGCGGACGTGGTGGCAATCAGCCCCAGCATTTT. This encodes CASSLPGSHLSGRGGNQPQHF.